These 22 T cell receptor beta chains originate from one sample sequenced in a study of shared T cell receptors in the human thymus. Clones were sequenced by immunoSEQ multiplex PCR, and TCRdb holds only the in-frame ones, with some missing. The data show hundreds of thousands of clones, around 82% seen once. The data were also submitted as part of a second study, on human thymus T cells.

Sequencing was performed on thymocytes. These receptors originate from a boy younger than two with a congenital heart defect.

A few counts support this clone. The chain links TRBV19 to TRBJ2-3; 14 bases line up with TRBD2. The J segment lost 1 base and the V segment lost 5 bases, leaving 8 bases of the junction unmatched. The CDR3 sequence is 18 residues long. The germline V gene has CDR1 LNHDA and CDR2 SQIVND (reference sequence). CDR3 residues: CASSGIGTSGSGTDTQYF. DNA for the CDR3: TGTGCCAGTAGTGGTATCGGGACTAGCGGGAGTGGCACAGATACGCAGTATTTT.

This clone was seen once. The J gene is TRBJ2-1, the V gene TRBV27; TRBD1 aligns across 12 bases. This CDR3 has 16 residues. The germline gives CDR1 MNHEY, CDR2 SMNVEV (reference sequence). The V gene end was trimmed by 6 bases and the J gene end by 9 bases; junction bases not matched to a gene: 12. CDR3 in amino acids: CASSRRLGQGAVEQFF. CDR3 coding DNA: TGTGCCAGCAGCCGCCGACTGGGACAGGGGGCGGTTGAGCAGTTCTTC.

This sequence joins TRBV6-4 and TRBJ2-5, with TRBD2 as a possible D gene (5 bases). Trimming pared 5 bases from V and 6 bases from J, leaving 28 bases between. The germline V gene has CDR1 MRHNA and CDR2 SNTAGT. This CDR3 is 18 amino acids long. This CDR3 is CASSPSRGRPRSGKTQYF. The CDR3 DNA is TGTGCCAGCAGTCCGAGTCGAGGACGTCCTCGATCGGGGAAGACCCAGTACTTC.

Regarding this clone: The junction departs from germline at one end; a sequencing error may be responsible. This chain uses TRBV4-3 with TRBJ2-2, with D possibly being TRBD2 (6 bases). The CDR3 has 16 amino acids. Germline CDR1 is LGHNA and CDR2 is YSLEER. CDR3 sequence (DNA): TGCGCCAGCAGCCAAGGGGGAGCTAGCGCGGAGAGGGAACTGTTTTTT. Translation: CASSQGGASAERELFF.

A single count supports this clone. The chain couples TRBV7-3 to TRBJ1-5; the match to TRBD1 covers 7 bases. With V trimmed by 7 bases and J by 7 bases, 19 bases remained unmatched. Germline V gives CDR1 SGHTA, CDR2 FQGTGA. The CDR3 has 17 residues. Written as DNA, the CDR3 is TGTGCCAGCACCTTTCCCCAACGGGACAGACCTAGCCAGCCCCAGCATTTT. Translation: CASTFPQRDRPSQPQHF.

The sample holds a few counts of this clone. This chain connects TRBV7-6 to TRBJ2-5, with 7 bases aligning to TRBD2. The CDR3 has 17 residues. The germline V gene has CDR1 SGHVS and CDR2 FNYEAQ. V trimming: 2 bases; J trimming: 0 bases; junction bases outside the gene matches: 9. For the CDR3, the DNA is TGTGCCAGCAGCTTACAGCCGCCTAGCGGCCACCAAGAGACCCAGTACTTC. It encodes CASSLQPPSGHQETQYF.

In this sample, this clone turned up once. This chain connects TRBV27 to TRBJ2-7; 9 bases are a match to TRBD1. This CDR3 comprises 14 residues. J lost 2 bases, V lost 3 bases, and 2 bases had no gene match. From germline, CDR1 is MNHEY and CDR2 SMNVEV (reference sequence). CDR3 region: CASSLGQGTYEQYF. DNA for the CDR3: TGTGCCAGCAGTTTGGGACAGGGCACCTACGAGCAGTACTTC.

This clone has just a few counts. The chain carries TRBV4-2 and TRBJ2-7; a weak D match, TRBD2 (6 bases). The CDR3 length is 15 residues. Between the trimmed V and J ends, which lost 2 bases and 5 bases, there was a span of 16 bases. CDR1 is LGHNA and CDR2 is YNFKEQ in the germline V gene. The CDR3 is CASSQLPGRPDEQYF. The CDR3 coding sequence is TGTGCCAGCAGCCAACTCCCGGGGAGGCCGGACGAGCAGTACTTC.

This clone has more than one count but fewer than ten. This sequence joins TRBV6-1 and TRBJ2-5, with D perhaps matching TRBD1 (6 bases). V lost 4 bases, J lost 5 bases, and 8 bases lay in between. Germline assignment: CDR1 MNHNS and CDR2 SASEGT. The CDR3 spans 12 residues. The CDR3, as DNA: TGTGCCAGCAGTGCAACAGGGGAGACCCAGTACTTC. Amino acid sequence: CASSATGETQYF.

This clone was picked up a small number of times. CDR3 region: CASSPGTSGRYEQYF. CDR3 coding DNA: TGTGCCAGCAGCCCCGGGACTAGCGGGAGGTACGAGCAGTACTTC. This sequence joins TRBV11-2 and TRBJ2-7, with 15 bases fitting TRBD2. CDR1 SGHAT and CDR2 FQNNGV come from the germline V gene. This CDR3 is 15 amino acids long. The V and J ends lost 5 bases and 4 bases, in that order; junction bases with no gene match: 3.

This clone was counted between two and nine times. The chain combines TRBV28 with TRBJ1-1, with 8 positions matching TRBD1. The V gene's germline CDR1 is MDHEN and CDR2 SYDVKM. The CDR3 sequence is 15 residues long. Germline trimming cut 7 bases from V and 6 bases from J; bases unmatched to any gene: 13. CDR3 in amino acids: CASNSPHQQGAEAFF. The CDR3 nucleotides read TGTGCCAGCAATTCCCCGCATCAACAGGGGGCTGAAGCTTTCTTT.

The gene calls are TRBV2 and TRBJ1-4; 9 positions agree with TRBD1. J lost 6 bases, V lost 1 base, and 6 bases had no gene match. This CDR3 is built from 16 residues. Germline CDR1 reads SNHLY; CDR2 reads FYNNEI. CDR3 sequence: CASSEGGRTGDEKLFF. The CDR3 DNA follows: TGTGCCAGCAGTGAAGGGGGGCGGACAGGGGATGAAAAACTGTTTTTT.

In DNA, the CDR3 is TGCGCCAGCAGCCAAGATCCAGTGACGGAGATTAAGACCCAGTACTTC. Amino acid sequence: CASSQDPVTEIKTQYF. The chain carries TRBV4-3 and TRBJ2-5; no firm D call. V lost 0 bases to trimming and J lost 6 bases, with 17 bases between them. The CDR3 extends over 16 amino acids. Germline assignment: CDR1 LGHNA and CDR2 YSLEER.

V gene TRBV28 combines with J gene TRBJ2-2; TRBD1 aligns across 8 bases. The germline gives CDR1 MDHEN, CDR2 SYDVKM. The V gene end was trimmed by 7 bases and the J gene end by 4 bases; junction bases not matched to a gene: 14. CDR3 size: 17 residues. CDR3 sequence: CASIGPGGVHGTGELFF. The DNA of the CDR3 is TGTGCCAGCATCGGGCCAGGGGGCGTGCATGGCACCGGGGAGCTGTTTTTT.

The V gene is TRBV7-9, the J gene TRBJ2-7; TRBD2 might be the D (6 bases). The CDR3 loop spans 17 amino acids. Trimming took off 5 bases at V and 2 bases at J, with 22 bases between the two ends. The germline gives CDR1 SEHNR, CDR2 FQNEAQ (reference sequence). The CDR3: CASSRGSCLTSTYEQYF. In DNA, the CDR3 is TGTGCCAGCAGCCGGGGGAGCTGCCTCACTTCGACCTACGAGCAGTACTTC.

Here the CDR3 reads CASASGTVDDEQYF. The DNA for the CDR3 is TGTGCCAGCGCGTCCGGGACAGTCGATGACGAGCAGTACTTC. The V gene is TRBV6-1, the J gene TRBJ2-7; 7 bases are shared with TRBD1. J gave up 5 bases and V 8 bases, and 12 bases lay outside the gene matches. The CDR3 has 14 amino acids. Per the germline V gene, CDR1 is MNHNS and CDR2 is SASEGT.

V usage is TRBV7-8 and J usage is TRBJ2-7; 8 positions agree with TRBD2. Germline V gene data show CDR1 as SGHVS and CDR2 as FQNEAQ. V gave up 5 bases and J gave up 0 bases; unmatched junction bases: 6. The CDR3 runs to 15 residues. CDR3 in DNA: TGTGCCAGCAGCGCCGAGACTAGCGACTCCTACGAGCAGTACTTC. Translation gives CASSAETSDSYEQYF.

V gene TRBV30 combines with J gene TRBJ2-1; a weak D match, TRBD2 (5 bases). This CDR3 contains 14 residues. CDR1 and CDR2 (germline): GTSNPN, SVGIG (reference sequence). Trimming shortened V by 0 bases and J by 7 bases, and 13 bases separated the two germline ends. The CDR3 region has the DNA TGTGCCTGGAGTGTACGAGGGAGCACTAATGAGCAGTTCTTC. Its protein product is CAWSVRGSTNEQFF.

This rearrangement joins TRBV10-2 to TRBJ2-1, with D possibly matching TRBD2 (5 bases). Looked up from germline, CDR1 is WSHSY and CDR2 is SAAADI. CDR3 length: 13 residues. V was clipped by 6 bases and J by 9 bases, with 15 bases between them. Here the CDR3 reads CASSFGGLSEQFF. The CDR3 coding sequence is TGCGCCAGCAGCTTCGGAGGTCTGAGTGAGCAGTTCTTC.

The gene calls are TRBV4-1 and TRBJ1-4; possibly TRBD1 for D (6 bases). V dropped 1 base and J dropped 8 bases, with 17 bases sitting between them. Germline values: CDR1 MGHRA, CDR2 YSYEKL. The CDR3 extends over 16 amino acids. The CDR3: CASSQVQADSQEKLFF. The CDR3 nucleotides read TGCGCCAGCAGCCAAGTCCAAGCGGACAGTCAGGAAAAACTGTTTTTT.

This chain joins TRBV14 and TRBJ2-7, with D maybe TRBD2 (6 bases). This CDR3 contains 16 residues. CDR1 and CDR2 from the germline V gene are SGHDN and FVKESK. Trimming removed 0 bases at V and 2 bases at J, with 14 bases between. The CDR3, as DNA: TGTGCCAGCAGCCAAGAGGGGGAGCGGGCCCCCTACGAGCAGTACTTC. Translation: CASSQEGERAPYEQYF.

The chain carries TRBV27 and TRBJ2-1; 10 bases are a match to TRBD1. Per the germline V gene, CDR1 is MNHEY and CDR2 is SMNVEV (reference sequence). CDR3 length: 14 residues. The V gene end was trimmed by 6 bases and the J gene end by 4 bases; junction bases not matched to a gene: 3. The CDR3 DNA reads as TGTGCCAGCAGCACGGGACAGGGGTACAATGAGCAGTTCTTC. Translating gives CASSTGQGYNEQFF.